This T cell receptor beta chain was captured by sequencing in a study of CD8+CD57+ T cells in acquired aplastic anemia. Study-level points and caveats: Overlap between patients and controls comprised some 31 CD8+ CDR3 sequences.

CD8+CD57+ cell expansion, shown by flow cytometry, had occurred in the patients selected for sequencing. No patient had been given any therapy when blood was sampled. Both TCR beta VDJ combination and CDR3 sequence profiling were carried out. Genomic DNA was the template for this profiling. Each CDR3 protein gets one entry after TCRdb re-called the reads with MiXCR. This sample has 180,000 or so distinct CDR3 sequences, with approximately 52% found just once. This clonotype has ten or more counts. Its antigen is not known. The CDR3 is 15 amino acids. After removal of 5 bases from V and 4 bases from J, the junction contained 6 bases not matched to a gene.

Specimen: sorted CD4+, CD8+, or CD8+CD57+ T cells (not recorded which) from PBMCs. The chain couples TRBV12-3 or TRBV12-4 to TRBJ2-2; 8 bases fit TRBD1. This receptor was identified in a human donor with aplastic anemia. CDR3 nucleotide sequence: TGTGCCAGCAGTGCCGGACAGGGCACCACCGGGGAGCTGTTTTTT. The encoded protein is CASSAGQGTTGELFF.